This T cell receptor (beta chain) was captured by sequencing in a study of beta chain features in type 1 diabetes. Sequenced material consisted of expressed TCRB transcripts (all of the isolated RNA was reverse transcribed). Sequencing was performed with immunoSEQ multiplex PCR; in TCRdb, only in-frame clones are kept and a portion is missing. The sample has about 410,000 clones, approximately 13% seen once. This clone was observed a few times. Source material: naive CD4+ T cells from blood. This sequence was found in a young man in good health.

Here the CDR3 reads CASSSSGRLYNEQFF. CDR3 DNA sequence: TGTGCCAGCAGTTCGAGCGGGAGGCTTTACAATGAGCAGTTCTTC. The chain uses TRBV7-2 and TRBJ2-1; TRBD2 aligns across 9 bases. The germline V gene has CDR1 SGHTA and CDR2 FQGNSA. CDR3 size: 15 residues. J lost 4 bases, V lost 6 bases, and 7 bases had no gene match. Supplemented by reference TRBV7-2 and TRBJ2-1, the full variable domain reads GAGVSQSPSNKVTEKGKDVELRCDPISGHTALYWYRQSLGQGLEFLIYFQGNSAPDKSGLPSDRFSAERTGGSVSTLTIQRTQQEDSAVYLCASSSSGRLYNEQFFGPGTRLTVL.